This TCR beta chain was captured by sequencing in a study of cytomegalovirus exposure and HLA in healthy donors. Germline CDR1 and CDR2: SEHNR and FQNEAQ (reference sequence). The CDR3 spans 14 residues. It was with 60 Vbeta and 13 Jbeta primers that the PCR ran. Some clones are missing from TCRdb's copy, which holds only in-frame ones; the method was immunoSEQ multiplex PCR. The sample has about 260,000 clones; around 66% are singletons. Concerning this clone itself: An end of the junction does not agree with germline; a read error may underlie this.

Sequenced: PBMCs. The chain carries TRBV7-9 and TRBJ2-7; weak D call: TRBD2 (8 bases). This TCR was recovered from a female donor in good health and CMV-seronegative. The CDR3 nucleotides are TGTTCCAGCAGCTTAGCGGGACAGACCTACGAGCAGTACTTC. Translating it yields CSSSLAGQTYEQYF.